This T cell receptor beta chain was observed in a study of OX40 agonist ivuxolimab in advanced cancers. Looking at the study overall: Ivuxolimab, which targeted the costimulatory receptor OX40 (CD134), was an agonistic, fully human IgG2 monoclonal antibody. Patients were allowed to have had prior anti-PD-1, anti-PD-L1 or anti-CTLA-4 therapy, and around 40% of the dose-escalation patients had previously received checkpoint inhibitors. In the dose-escalation cohort, roughly 80% of patients were male, and the mean age was approximately 60 years, with a range of about 20 to 90. Peripheral TCRbeta sequencing was intended to test whether TCR sequence diversity was altered and clonal T-cell expansion was caused by ivuxolimab. Of the roughly 54 dose-escalation patients, hepatocellular carcinoma was present in 19, melanoma in approximately 15, renal cell carcinoma in 9 and head and neck cancer in 9. Intravenous ivuxolimab was administered to patients every 2 weeks at six dose levels: 0.01, 0.1, 0.3, 1.5, 3 and 10 mg/kg. The paper reports the monotherapy dose-escalation portion (N ≈ 50 patients) of the phase I ivuxolimab trial. Partial responses occurred in three dose-escalation patients, of whom one had hepatocellular carcinoma and two had cutaneous melanoma.

Trimming takes 3 bases from V and 4 bases from J, and the germline ends sit 9 bases apart. From its cysteine to its phenylalanine, the CDR3 spans 13 amino acids. Just CDR3 DNA is preserved here, 39 bases in frame from base 1. CDR1 and CDR2, per the germline V gene, are MNHNS and SASEGT. Notes on this clone: Which antigen it targets is not known. No base qualities exist here, and no much larger clone lies one base off it.

The trial excluded patients who had a history of autoimmune disease or who were on systemic immunosuppression. In every dose cohort, peripheral blood was drawn for TCR sequencing at baseline, cycle 4 day 1, and cycle 7 day 1. Samples came from an open-label, multicenter, first-in-human phase I dose-escalation trial of ivuxolimab. The trial enrolled adults with locally advanced or metastatic head and neck squamous cell, hepatocellular, melanoma or renal cell carcinoma. Before TCR sequencing, CD4+ T cells and CD8+ T cells were sorted from peripheral blood as separate populations. Genomic DNA was extracted from sorted cells for sequencing of the TCRbeta CDR3 region. The immunoSEQ Assay was used for sequencing of TCRbeta CDR3 regions. Drawn from immuneACCESS, this table holds only the in-frame rearrangements with V and J called that TCRdb kept. Clones are partly lost; checked studies trace under half to an unresolved V gene and leave the rest unexplained. For this sample the table gives 45,000 to 50,000 clones, of which roughly nine tenths were detected only once. Of the sample, about 10% falls within the top ten clones.

What the work shows at the level of the full study, not this receptor alone: Low levels of normalized T-cell clonal expansion were also seen in some nonresponding patients. Partial responders in the 0.1-3.0 mg/kg groups had among the lowest normalized peripheral clonal expansion, especially among CD8+ T cells. At doses from 0.1 to 3.0 mg/kg, clonal expansion was seen in both CD4+ and CD8+ blood T cells between baseline and week 6. Which antigens the clonally expanded peripheral T cells were specific for was not determined. After ivuxolimab, expanded clones were on average more numerous among CD8+ T cells than among CD4+ T cells.

The sequence joins TRBV6-1 to TRBJ1-1; no D gene is confidently identified. Here the sequenced sample was CD4+ or CD8+ T cells sorted from blood, taken in a trial of the OX40 agonist ivuxolimab. This TCR was sampled from an adult with an advanced solid tumor such as melanoma, head and neck, liver or kidney cancer. Read as DNA, the sequence is TGTGCCAGCAGTGAGAGTGACGGCACTGAAGCTTTCTTT. Translated, it reads CASSESDGTEAFF.